The clone carrying this TCR beta chain was observed a few times. The sample is drawn from a study of T-cell memory formation after mild COVID-19. Sample barcodes and UMIs were carried by the TCR alpha and TCR beta cDNA libraries that 5'RACE generated with constant-segment primers. TCRdb re-analysed the 5' RACE reads in MiXCR, keeping a single row per CDR3 protein. Of hundreds of thousands of distinct CDR3 sequences in the sample, around 15% were seen once. Germline V gene lookup returns CDR1 MNHEY and CDR2 SVGEGT. The CDR3 length is 13 residues. Losses at the gene ends were 5 bases for V and 4 bases for J; bases not matched to a gene: 3.

The chain joins TRBV6-2 or TRBV6-3 to TRBJ2-5; 8 positions match TRBD1. The sequence was collected from a man in his late teens or twenties who had mild COVID-19 (a few samples of this study predate the infection). Cell type and time point are not known. Sequencing was carried out using PBMCs or a T cell subset sorted from them (not recorded which). CDR3 DNA: TGTGCCAGCAGTGGACAGGGTTCAGAGACCCAGTACTTC. Protein product: CASSGQGSETQYF.